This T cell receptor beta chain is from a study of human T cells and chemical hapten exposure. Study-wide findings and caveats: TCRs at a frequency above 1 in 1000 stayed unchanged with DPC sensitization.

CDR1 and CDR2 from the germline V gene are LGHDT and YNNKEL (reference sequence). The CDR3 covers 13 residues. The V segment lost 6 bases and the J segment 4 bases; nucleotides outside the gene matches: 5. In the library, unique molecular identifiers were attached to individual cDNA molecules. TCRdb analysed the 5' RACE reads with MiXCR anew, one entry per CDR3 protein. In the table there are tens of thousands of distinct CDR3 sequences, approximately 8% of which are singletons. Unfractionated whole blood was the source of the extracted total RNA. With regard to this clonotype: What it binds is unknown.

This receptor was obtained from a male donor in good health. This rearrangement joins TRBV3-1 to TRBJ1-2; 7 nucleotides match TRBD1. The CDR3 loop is CASSPRGSYGYTF. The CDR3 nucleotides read TGTGCCAGCAGTCCCAGGGGGAGCTATGGCTACACCTTC.